Only a few counts were recorded for the clone carrying this TCR beta chain. This record comes from a study of T-cell reconstitution after alpha-beta-depleted transplantation in children. Researchers prepared the TCRbeta library using unique molecular identifiers, the study reports. One entry per CDR3 protein, called by TCRdb with MiXCR from the PCR reads. The table lists over 300,000 distinct CDR3 sequences, 10% of them singletons. CDR3 length equals 13 residues. The germline V gene has CDR1 MNHEY and CDR2 SMNVEV (reference sequence). Trimming took 5 bases from V and 5 from J, leaving 12 bases between them.

This clonotype was sampled from a human donor who donated a stem cell graft to a child with acute lymphoblastic leukemia. The source material was PBMCs from the stem cell graft donor, sampled from the stem cell graft. The rearrangement joins TRBV27 to TRBJ2-5; no clear D gene. The CDR3 nucleotides read TGTGCCAGCAGTCCAGACGCACGGGAGACCCAGTACTTC. Amino acid sequence: CASSPDARETQYF.